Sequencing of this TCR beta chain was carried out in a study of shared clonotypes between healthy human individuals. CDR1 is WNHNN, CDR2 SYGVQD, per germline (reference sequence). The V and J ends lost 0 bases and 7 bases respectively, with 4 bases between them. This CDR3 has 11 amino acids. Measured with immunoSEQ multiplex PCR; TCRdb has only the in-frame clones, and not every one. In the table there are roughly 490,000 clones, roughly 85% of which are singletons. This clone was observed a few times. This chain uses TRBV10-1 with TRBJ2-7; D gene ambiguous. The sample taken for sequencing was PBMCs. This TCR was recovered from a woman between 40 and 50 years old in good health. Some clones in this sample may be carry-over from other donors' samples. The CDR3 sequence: CASSESGEQYF. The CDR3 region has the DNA TGCGCCAGCAGTGAGTCTGGAGAGCAGTACTTC.